Below, 10 T cell receptor beta chains from the same sample are listed, as sequenced in a study of CD8 T cells in Susac syndrome. When the RNA was reverse transcribed, random hexamers were used with an input of about 0.45 to 1 ug. Via MiXCR, TCRdb re-called the immunoSEQ multiplex PCR reads, giving one row per CDR3 protein. The sample lists hundreds of thousands of distinct CDR3 sequences, 89% occurring once. Source material: CD8+ T cells from PBMCs. All receptors come from a human donor with multiple sclerosis.

This chain links TRBV7-9 with TRBJ2-3; D uncertain. Germline V gene sequence: CDR1 SEHNR, CDR2 FQNEAQ (reference sequence). The CDR3 is 14 amino acids. V gave up 10 bases and J gave up 4 bases, with 18 bases separating them. Written as DNA, the CDR3 is TGTGCCACCACTCGTTTAAGGGTCGCAGATACGCAGTATTTT. Amino acids: CATTRLRVADTQYF. Supplemented by reference TRBV7-9 and TRBJ2-3, the full variable domain reads DTGVSQNPRHKITKRGQNVTFRCDPISEHNRLYWYRQTLGQGPEFLTYFQNEAQLEKSRLLSDRFSAERPKGSFSTLEIQRTEQGDSAMYLCATTRLRVADTQYFGPGTRLTVL.

This rearrangement joins TRBV5-4 to TRBJ2-3; a possible D gene is TRBD2 (5 bases). The V and J ends lost 4 bases and 4 bases respectively, with 19 bases between them. Germline-derived CDR1 and CDR2 are SGHNT and YYREEE (reference sequence). The length of the CDR3 is 16 residues. DNA of the CDR3: TGTGCCAGCAGCCCCCATCGTACGCTAGCTCCAGATACGCAGTATTTT. Residues: CASSPHRTLAPDTQYF. Filled out from reference TRBV5-4 and TRBJ2-3, the complete variable domain reads ETGVTQSPTHLIKTRGQQVTLRCSSQSGHNTVSWYQQALGQGPQFIFQYYREEENGRGNFPPRFSGLQFPNYSSELNVNALELDDSALYLCASSPHRTLAPDTQYFGPGTRLTVL.

CDR3 nucleotide sequence: TGTGCCAGCAGCAAAGTTTCGGGGTCAGGACAGCCCCAGCATTTT. This translates into CASSKVSGSGQPQHF. The rearrangement joins TRBV21-1 to TRBJ1-5; no check of the table's D call, TRBD1, against the DNA was made. TRBV21-1 is described as a pseudogene. CDR3 length: 15 residues.

The chain is built from TRBV6-5 and TRBJ2-2, with D possibly matching TRBD1 (5 bases). The V gene's germline CDR1 is MNHEY and CDR2 SVGAGI. With 1 base removed from V and 6 bases from J, the gap between germline ends came to 9 bases. CDR3 length: 14 amino acids. CDR3 loop: CASSYFPGSGELFF. CDR3 DNA sequence: TGTGCCAGCAGTTACTTCCCAGGGTCCGGGGAGCTGTTTTTT.

This chain joins TRBV7-8 and TRBJ1-3; D gene unclear. V lost 7 bases, J lost 0 bases, and 13 bases lay in between. CDR3 length equals 15 residues. The germline V gene encodes CDR1 SGHVS and CDR2 FQNEAQ. This CDR3 is CASIADNHSGNTIYF. The CDR3 DNA sequence: TGTGCCAGCATCGCCGACAACCACTCTGGAAACACCATATATTTT.

This chain connects TRBV18 to TRBJ2-5; 7 nucleotides match TRBD2. Germline CDR1 is KGHSH and CDR2 is LQKENI. Losses at the gene ends were 0 bases for V and 5 bases for J; bases not matched to a gene: 6. This CDR3 contains 15 residues. The CDR3 region is CASSPPDEGGETQYF. The CDR3, as DNA: TGTGCCAGCTCACCACCGGACGAGGGAGGGGAGACCCAGTACTTC. Filled out from reference TRBV18 and TRBJ2-5, the complete variable domain reads NAGVMQNPRHLVRRRGQEARLRCSPMKGHSHVYWYRQLPEEGLKFMVYLQKENIIDESGMPKERFSAEFPKEGPSILRIQQVVRGDSAAYFCASSPPDEGGETQYFGPGTRLLVL.

The V gene is TRBV12-5, the J gene TRBJ2-5; unclear D gene. V lost 7 bases and J lost 3, with 12 bases in between. The germline gives CDR1 LGHNT, CDR2 FRNRAP. This CDR3 is 13 amino acids long. The CDR3 is CASAMGSEETQYF. Written as DNA, the CDR3 is TGTGCTAGTGCTATGGGCAGTGAAGAGACCCAGTACTTC.

The V call is TRBV7-9, the J call TRBJ1-1, with TRBD1 identical over 8 bases. Trimming took 4 bases from V and 3 from J; bases not matched to a gene: 4. This CDR3 has 14 residues. Germline V gives CDR1 SEHNR, CDR2 FQNEAQ (reference sequence). The CDR3 nucleotides are TGTGCCAGCAGCTACCGGACAGGGTACACTGAAGCTTTCTTT. It codes for CASSYRTGYTEAFF. Full variable domain (remainder filled in from reference TRBV7-9 and TRBJ1-1): DTGVSQNPRHKITKRGQNVTFRCDPISEHNRLYWYRQTLGQGPEFLTYFQNEAQLEKSRLLSDRFSAERPKGSFSTLEIQRTEQGDSAMYLCASSYRTGYTEAFFGQGTRLTVV.

The rearrangement uses TRBV29-1 and TRBJ1-2; D not resolved. Germline CDR1 reads SQVTM; CDR2 reads ANQGSEA. Trimming cost V 4 bases and J 8 bases, with 20 bases left between them. This CDR3 is built from 14 residues. The CDR3 sequence is CSVAPVPTMGGYTF. In DNA, the CDR3 is TGCAGCGTTGCCCCGGTGCCGACTATGGGGGGCTACACCTTC.

CDR3 loop: CASSHPGYRIYEQYF. DNA of the CDR3: TGTGCCAGCAGTCACCCAGGGTATAGAATCTACGAGCAGTACTTC. J is TRBJ2-7 and V is TRBV6-5; tentative D call: TRBD1 (5 bases). CDR3 length equals 15 residues. Germline assignment: CDR1 MNHEY and CDR2 SVGAGI. Deletions cut 5 bases from V and 3 bases from J, with 17 bases between.